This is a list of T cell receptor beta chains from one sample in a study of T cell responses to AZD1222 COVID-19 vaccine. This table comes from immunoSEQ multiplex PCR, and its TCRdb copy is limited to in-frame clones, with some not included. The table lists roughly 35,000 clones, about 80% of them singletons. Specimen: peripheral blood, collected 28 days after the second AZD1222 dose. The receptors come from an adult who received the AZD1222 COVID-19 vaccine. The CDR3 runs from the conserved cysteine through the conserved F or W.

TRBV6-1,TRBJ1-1,CASSEAWGLGAAFF
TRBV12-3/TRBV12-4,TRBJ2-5,CASSKQETQYF
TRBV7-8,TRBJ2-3,CASSLGTGSDTQYF
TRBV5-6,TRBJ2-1,CASSFGGPRPGYEQFF
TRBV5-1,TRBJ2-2,CASSLRVGNTGELFF
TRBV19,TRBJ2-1,CASSIAASGGGEQFF
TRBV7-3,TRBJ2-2,CASSLTATGELFF
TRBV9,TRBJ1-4,CASSVDRQRNEKLFF
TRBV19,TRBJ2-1,CASTLRQGIYNEQFF
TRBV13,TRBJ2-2,CASSLVGGVNTGELFF
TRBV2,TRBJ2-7,CASKKPGLSSYEQYF
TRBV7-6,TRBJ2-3,CASSLERTRTDTQYF
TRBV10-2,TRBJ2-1,CASSERLAGGFEQFF
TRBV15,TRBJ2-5,CATSRGHEETQYF
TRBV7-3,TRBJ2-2,CASSLRGRVFSPGELFF
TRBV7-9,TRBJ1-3,CASSPPNSGNTIYF